The 24 T cell receptor beta chains in this list originate from one sample, sequenced in a study of CD8+CD57+ T cells in acquired aplastic anemia. Flow cytometry had shown expanded CD8+CD57+ cells in the patients chosen for sequencing. It was genomic DNA that served as the template for profiling TCR beta VDJ and CDR3. MiXCR, applied by TCRdb to the reads, yields one record per CDR3 protein. The sample lists about 260,000 distinct CDR3 sequences; approximately 79% were seen once. The sequenced sample consisted of sorted CD4+, CD8+, or CD8+CD57+ T cells (not recorded which) from PBMCs. These receptors originate from a human donor with aplastic anemia.

This chain joins TRBV7-6 and TRBJ1-2, with D tentatively TRBD1 (6 bases). CDR3 length: 15 amino acids. From germline, CDR1 is SGHVS and CDR2 FNYEAQ. The germline V and J ends were trimmed by 2 bases and 14 bases, with 24 bases remaining between them. The CDR3 DNA sequence: TGTGCCAGCAGCTTAACCCACGGGACAAAAGATACCCAGACCTTC. It yields the protein CASSLTHGTKDTQTF.

To note about this clonotype: A read error may be the cause here, since a much bigger clone is one base away. The CDR3 carries no conserved terminal phenylalanine or tryptophan, so it likely arises from a read error. The limits of the CDR3 on the DNA are not certain, so only TCRdb's listed CDR3 is given. This sequence joins TRBV2 and TRBJ2-6; TRBD1 is the table's D call and was not checked against the DNA. The germline CDR1 and CDR2 sequences are SNHLY and FYNNEI. The CDR3 is 16 amino acids in total, end residues counted. CDR3 sequence: CASGDGGTDTQYFLPC.

V and J are TRBV5-1 and TRBJ2-5; perhaps TRBD2 as D (6 bases). The CDR3 loop spans 15 amino acids. Per germline, CDR1 SGHRS and CDR2 YFSETQ. The V end lost 4 bases, the J end lost 5 bases, and 18 bases lay between the germline ends. The CDR3 nucleotides are TGCGCCAGCAGCCAGAGAGGGGAGGCTACGGAGACCCAGTACTTC. Translated, it gives CASSQRGEATETQYF.

As regards this clonotype: Without the conserved terminal phenylalanine or tryptophan, this CDR3 likely stems from a read error. The chain carries TRBV7-9 and TRBJ2-3; D assignment may be TRBD1 or TRBD2 (5 bases each). The ends were cut back, 8 bases at V and 9 bases at J, with 18 bases in the middle. The germline CDR1 and CDR2 sequences are SEHNR and FQNEAQ (reference sequence). This CDR3 is 13 amino acids long. CDR3 in amino acids: CASGVGPRETQYL. The CDR3 DNA reads TGTGCCAGCGGGGTCGGGCCCAGGGAGACGCAGTATTTA.

This clonotype was observed a single time. The chain has TRBV9 and TRBJ2-1; 8 bases are shared with TRBD2. CDR1 SGDLS and CDR2 YYNGEE come from the germline V gene. V lost 4 bases to trimming and J lost 7 bases; unmatched junction nucleotides: 13. This CDR3 has 16 amino acids. This CDR3 reads CASSPGTRRETNEQFF. DNA of the CDR3: TGTGCCAGCAGCCCCGGGACTAGGCGAGAGACAAATGAGCAGTTCTTC. Full variable domain (rest looked up from reference TRBV9 and TRBJ2-1): DSGVTQTPKHLITATGQRVTLRCSPRSGDLSVYWYQQSLDQGLQFLIQYYNGEERAKGNILERFSAQQFPDLHSELNLSSLELGDSALYFCASSPGTRRETNEQFFGPGTRLTVL.

Turning to this clonotype: One end of the junction does not line up with germline, which may come from a read error. The rearrangement joins TRBV7-9 to TRBJ2-5; D not resolved. This CDR3 has 15 amino acids. Germline-derived CDR1 and CDR2 are SEHNR and FQNEAQ (reference sequence). The chain's CDR3 is CASSLARSTKATLYF. The DNA for the CDR3 is TGTGCCAGCAGCTTAGCCCGTAGCACAAAGGCGACCCTGTACTTC.

This clonotype was detected only once. The chain employs TRBV20-1 and TRBJ1-6, with TRBD1 identical over 7 bases. With V trimmed by 4 bases and J by 8 bases, 8 bases remained unmatched. The CDR3 runs 14 residues. Germline V gene data show CDR1 as DFQATT and CDR2 as SNEGSKA (reference sequence). The CDR3 bases are TGCAGTGCTACACTAGGGGACAGCGATTCACCCCTCCACTTT. Protein sequence: CSATLGDSDSPLHF.

Of note for this clonotype: One end of the junction varies from germline; a read error may be responsible. The V call is TRBV9, the J call TRBJ2-3; TRBD2 matches 9 bases. CDR1 is SGDLS and CDR2 is YYNGEE in the germline V gene. CDR3 length: 13 residues. CDR3 protein: CASSFSGRSDTHF. CDR3 sequence (DNA): TGTGCCAGCAGCTTCAGCGGGAGGTCAGATACGCATTTT. Together with reference TRBV9 and TRBJ2-3, the CDR3 gives the full variable domain: DSGVTQTPKHLITATGQRVTLRCSPRSGDLSVYWYQQSLDQGLQFLIQYYNGEERAKGNILERFSAQQFPDLHSELNLSSLELGDSALYFCASSFSGRSDTHFGPGTRLTVL.

About this clonotype itself: Germline and junction disagree at one end, which may indicate a read error. The V and J genes are TRBV7-9 and TRBJ2-3, with D tentatively TRBD2 (6 bases). The CDR3 consists of 14 residues. Germline V gene data show CDR1 as SEHNR and CDR2 as FQNEAQ (reference sequence). For the CDR3, the DNA is TGTGCCAGCAGCTTAGCGGGGGGTGGCGATAAGCAACATTTT. It encodes CASSLAGGGDKQHF.

With regard to this clonotype: At one end the junction does not follow the germline gene, possibly because of a read error. The chain combines TRBV7-2 with TRBJ1-6; 8 bases match TRBD1. This CDR3 contains 14 residues. CDR1 is SGHTA, CDR2 FQGNSA, per germline. The CDR3 here is CASSSDRGNTALYF. The CDR3 nucleotides read TGTGCCAGCAGTTCAGACAGGGGCAATACAGCCCTTTACTTT.

This sequence joins TRBV9 and TRBJ1-1; D might be TRBD1 (5 bases). The CDR3 totals 16 residues. Germline V CDR1 and CDR2: SGDLS, YYNGEE. Trimming removed 3 bases at V and 5 bases at J, with 20 bases between. CDR3 amino acids: CASSEGVPRNQTEAFF. CDR3 in DNA: TGTGCCAGCAGCGAAGGGGTCCCGAGAAATCAGACTGAAGCTTTCTTT. Looking up the rest from reference TRBV9 and TRBJ1-1 gives the full variable domain: DSGVTQTPKHLITATGQRVTLRCSPRSGDLSVYWYQQSLDQGLQFLIQYYNGEERAKGNILERFSAQQFPDLHSELNLSSLELGDSALYFCASSEGVPRNQTEAFFGQGTRLTVV.

This clonotype turned up a few times. The chain recombines TRBV20-1 with TRBJ2-3, with D unclear. Trimming removed 3 bases from V and 0 bases from J, with 16 bases in between. The CDR3 runs 16 residues. Germline-derived CDR1 and CDR2 are DFQATT and SNEGSKA (reference sequence). The CDR3 protein is CSARDRRKLSTDTQYF. CDR3 nucleotide sequence: TGCAGTGCTAGGGATCGACGGAAACTTAGCACAGATACGCAGTATTTT.

On this clonotype itself: Mismatch with germline at one junction end may stem from a read error. The V call is TRBV19, the J call TRBJ2-1; a possible D gene is TRBD2 (5 bases). This CDR3 has 15 residues. Germline V gives CDR1 LNHDA, CDR2 SQIVND (reference sequence). The DNA for the CDR3 is TGCGCCAGTAGTATACTTGGGAGATCCTACAATGAGCAGTTCTTC. It codes for CASSILGRSYNEQFF.

V usage is TRBV10-2 and J usage is TRBJ2-5, with 7 bases aligning to TRBD1. The germline V gene has CDR1 WSHSY and CDR2 SAAADI. The CDR3 consists of 10 residues. V shed 10 bases, J shed 5 bases, and the junction held 1 base outside the gene matches. CDR3 nucleotides: TGCGCCACAGGGGGTGAGACCCAGTACTTC. Translating it yields CATGGETQYF.

The sample holds a few counts of this clonotype. J is TRBJ2-1 and V is TRBV15, with no clear D. The CDR3 is 14 residues long. V was trimmed by 3 bases and J by 6 bases, leaving 12 bases between them. Germline CDR1 and CDR2: LNHNV and YYDKDF (reference sequence). In nucleotides, the CDR3 is TGTGCCACCAGCAGTTCCCCAGTATCCAATGAGCAGTTCTTC. It codes for CATSSSPVSNEQFF. Based on the CDR3 plus reference TRBV15 and TRBJ2-1, the full variable domain is DAMVIQNPRYQVTQFGKPVTLSCSQTLNHNVMYWYQQKSSQAPKLLFHYYDKDFNNEADTPDNFQSRRPNTSFCFLDIRSPGLGDTAMYLCATSSSPVSNEQFFGPGTRLTVL.

About this clonotype itself: One end of the junction does not line up with germline, which may come from a read error. The chain employs TRBV9 and TRBJ2-5; D ambiguous. This CDR3 spans 14 amino acids. Per germline, CDR1 SGDLS and CDR2 YYNGEE. CDR3 protein: CASSFVVTQDTQYF. The CDR3, as DNA: TGTGCCAGCAGTTTCGTGGTAACCCAAGACACCCAGTACTTC.

The chain uses TRBV20-1 and TRBJ2-1; TRBD2 matches 15 bases. Germline CDR1 reads DFQATT; CDR2 reads SNEGSKA (reference sequence). Trimming took 6 bases from V and 5 from J; bases not matched to a gene: 8. The CDR3 spans 16 residues. The CDR3 reads CSATRTSGRANNEQFF. Written as DNA, the CDR3 is TGCAGTGCGACACGGACTAGCGGGAGGGCAAACAATGAGCAGTTCTTC.

The chain uses TRBV7-8 and TRBJ2-6; 9 bases fit TRBD2. Germline-derived CDR1 and CDR2 are SGHVS and FQNEAQ. The CDR3 has 15 amino acids. The trim removed 3 bases at V and 18 bases at J, leaving 15 bases unmatched. The DNA for the CDR3 is TGTGCCAGCAGCTTTCAACGCGGGGGGGAAGAGATCCAGACTTTC. Its protein product is CASSFQRGGEEIQTF.

The chain has TRBV15 and TRBJ2-7; D possibly corresponds to TRBD2 (6 bases). Germline V gene data show CDR1 as LNHNV and CDR2 as YYDKDF (reference sequence). Trimming took 6 bases from V and 5 from J, leaving 17 bases between them. There are 14 residues in the CDR3. This CDR3 is CATRLGGEHDEQYF. The CDR3 DNA follows: TGTGCCACCAGGTTAGGAGGGGAGCACGACGAGCAGTACTTC.

In the case of this clonotype: At one end, the junction sequence differs from germline, possibly due to a read error. CDR3: CDSSLASGAYNEQFF. The CDR3 nucleotides are TGTGACAGCAGCTTGGCCAGCGGAGCCTACAATGAGCAGTTCTTC. The V and J genes are TRBV5-6 and TRBJ2-1; tentatively, D is TRBD2 (5 bases). CDR3 length equals 15 residues. The V gene's germline CDR1 is SGHDT and CDR2 YYEEEE. Filled out from reference TRBV5-6 and TRBJ2-1, the complete variable domain reads DAGVTQSPTHLIKTRGQQVTLRCSPKSGHDTVSWYQQALGQGPQFIFQYYEEEERQRGNFPDRFSGHQFPNYSSELNVNALLLGDSALYLCDSSLASGAYNEQFFGPGTRLTVL.

A remark on this clonotype: At one boundary the junction diverges from the germline segment, which might be a read error. The chain combines TRBV7-4 with TRBJ2-7; no definite D call. CDR1 is SGHVT, CDR2 SQSDAQ, per germline. The CDR3 is 14 amino acids. CDR3 amino acids: CASSVGSDTHYLDF. CDR3 sequence (DNA): TGTGCCAGCAGCGTAGGTTCCGATACGCACTATCTTGACTTC.

This clonotype has just one count. V and J are TRBV5-1 and TRBJ2-7, with D perhaps matching TRBD1 (6 bases). V lost 1 base, J lost 4 bases, and 18 bases lay in between. Germline lookup yields CDR1 SGHRS and CDR2 YFSETQ. The CDR3 has 16 residues. The CDR3 DNA is TGCGCCAGCAGCTTGAATGGGGGCCTTTCTACTTACGAGCAGTACTTC. Its protein is CASSLNGGLSTYEQYF.

With respect to this clonotype: The conserved phenylalanine or tryptophan is not found at the CDR3 terminus, so this likely reflects a read error. It is unclear where the CDR3 begins or ends on the DNA, so no DNA is shown, and the CDR3 is as TCRdb lists it. The V call is TRBV2, the J call TRBJ2-5. Germline CDR1 SNHLY, CDR2 FYNNEI. Including both end residues, the CDR3 is 12 amino acids long. This chain's CDR3 is CASSEQQHNEKL.

The chain employs TRBV7-9 and TRBJ2-7; D unclear. Germline V gene data show CDR1 as SEHNR and CDR2 as FQNEAQ (reference sequence). The CDR3 consists of 18 residues. Trimming took 2 bases from V and 3 from J, leaving 23 bases between them. The CDR3 loop is CASSLQADAVAHCYEQYV. CDR3 DNA: TGTGCCAGCAGCTTACAGGCCGACGCGGTTGCCCACTGCTACGAGCAGTACGTC.